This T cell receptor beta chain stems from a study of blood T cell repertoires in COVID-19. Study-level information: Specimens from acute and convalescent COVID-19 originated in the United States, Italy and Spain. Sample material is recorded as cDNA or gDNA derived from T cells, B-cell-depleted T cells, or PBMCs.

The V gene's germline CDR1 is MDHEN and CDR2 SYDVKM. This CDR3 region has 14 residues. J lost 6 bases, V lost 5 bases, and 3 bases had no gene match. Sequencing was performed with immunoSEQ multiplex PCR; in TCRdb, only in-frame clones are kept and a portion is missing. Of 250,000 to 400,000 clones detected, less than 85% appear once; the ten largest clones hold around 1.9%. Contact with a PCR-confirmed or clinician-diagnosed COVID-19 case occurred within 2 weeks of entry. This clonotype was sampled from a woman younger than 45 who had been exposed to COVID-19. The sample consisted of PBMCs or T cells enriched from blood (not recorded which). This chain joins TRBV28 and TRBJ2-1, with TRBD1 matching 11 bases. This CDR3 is CASSRDRGGNEQFF. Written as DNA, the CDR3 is TGTGCCAGCAGTAGGGACAGGGGGGGCAATGAGCAGTTCTTC.